The text below deals with one T cell receptor (beta chain). This receptor's antigen is unknown. Base qualities were left out, and no much larger clone turns up one base away. This record belongs to a study of fetal regulatory T cell absence and autoimmunity (TCRdb year 2017). Broadly, across the study: Autoimmunity of the exocrine pancreas was seen in the IPEX patients even though clinical diabetes was absent.

Genomic DNA obtained from frozen pancreas tissue was processed for repertoire sequencing. Genomic DNA, roughly 1.9-3.3 ug, was extracted from umbilical cord blood or frozen pancreas using the DNeasy Blood and Tissue Kit. At the junction V is shortened by 8 bases and J by 4 bases; bases outside the gene matches: 8. The CDR3 spans 14 residues, from the cysteine through the phenylalanine. The entry retains the CDR3 DNA only, 42 bases that are in frame from base 1. The germline V gene sets CDR1 to ENHRY and CDR2 to SYGVKD. General conclusions and limits of the study: The oligoclonal enrichment was taken as support for antigen-driven autoimmunity in the pancreas before birth in IPEX syndrome. Cord blood and pancreas had broadly similar TRB gene family usage, which resembled published neonatal and adult repertoires. The TCR compartment showed significant oligoclonal enrichment in pancreas versus cord blood, with some top clones over 90-fold enriched.

On the immunoSEQ human TCRbeta survey platform, TCRbeta CDR3 regions were amplified and barcoded with a two-step multiplex PCR. Libraries were sequenced on Illumina instruments, and IgH from the same samples was sequenced in parallel. Under the source paper's analysis protocol: Raw reads were filtered against IMGT V, D, J definitions and were binned using a nearest-neighbor algorithm so that PCR and sequencing errors were removed. Clones were defined by identical nucleotide sequence; differential abundance between tissues used per-clone Fisher exact tests with pFDR threshold p<0.01. Clones with frequencies too low for statistical inference were excluded by a minimum inclusion filter of 10 in either sample. The immunoSEQ Analyzer was used for pairwise clonal comparisons, and IMGT tools were used to assess gene family usage. TCRdb obtained this table from immuneACCESS and retained in-frame rearrangements with V and J assigned. These tables miss some clones; where compared with another copy, unresolved V genes account for less than half of the shortfall, and the remainder is unexplained. V and J calls and clone size are given by that table; D and trimming were obtained from the DNA. The sample table shows about 95,000 clones, and about two thirds are seen once. The top ten clonotypes cover approximately 1.9% of the sample.

This TCR came from a male donor with IPEX syndrome. In this chain, TRBV10-3 is recombined with TRBJ2-7, and 10 junctional nucleotides match TRBD2. Sample: pancreas tissue. The CDR3 region has the sequence CAIGRTSGQYEQYF. In nucleotides, the sequence is TGTGCCATCGGAAGGACTAGCGGACAATACGAGCAGTACTTC.